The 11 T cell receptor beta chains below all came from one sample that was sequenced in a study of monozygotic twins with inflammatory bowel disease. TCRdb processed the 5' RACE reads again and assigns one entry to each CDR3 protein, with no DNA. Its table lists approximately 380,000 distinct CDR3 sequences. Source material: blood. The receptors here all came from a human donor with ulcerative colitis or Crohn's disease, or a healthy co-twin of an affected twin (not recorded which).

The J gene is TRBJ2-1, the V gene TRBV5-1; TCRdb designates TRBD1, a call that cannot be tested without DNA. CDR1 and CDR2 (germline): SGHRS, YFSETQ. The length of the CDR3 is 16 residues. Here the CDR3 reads CASSGPGGPENNEQFF.

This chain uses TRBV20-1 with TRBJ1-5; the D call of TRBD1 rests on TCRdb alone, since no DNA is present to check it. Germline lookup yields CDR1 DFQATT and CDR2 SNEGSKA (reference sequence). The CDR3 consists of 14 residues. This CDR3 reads CSARRSGINQPQHF.

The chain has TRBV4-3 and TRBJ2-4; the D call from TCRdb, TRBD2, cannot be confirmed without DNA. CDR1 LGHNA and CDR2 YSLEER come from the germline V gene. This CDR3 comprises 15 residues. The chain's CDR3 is CASSLTSGGKNIQYF.

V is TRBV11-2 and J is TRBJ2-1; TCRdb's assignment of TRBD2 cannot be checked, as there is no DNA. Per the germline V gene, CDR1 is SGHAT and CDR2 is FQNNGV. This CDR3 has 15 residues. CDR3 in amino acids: CASSRVGTRVNEQFF. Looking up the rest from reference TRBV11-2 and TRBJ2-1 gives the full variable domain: EAGVAQSPRYKIIEKRQSVAFWCNPISGHATLYWYQQILGQGPKLLIQFQNNGVVDDSQLPKDRFSAERLKGVDSTLKIQPAKLEDSAVYLCASSRVGTRVNEQFFGPGTRLTVL.

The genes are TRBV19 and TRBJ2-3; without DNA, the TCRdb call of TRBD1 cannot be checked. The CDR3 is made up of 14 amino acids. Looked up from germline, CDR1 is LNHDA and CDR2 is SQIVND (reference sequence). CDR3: CASSLQGEADTQYF.

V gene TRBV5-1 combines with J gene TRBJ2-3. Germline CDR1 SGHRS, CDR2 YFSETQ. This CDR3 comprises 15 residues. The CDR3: CASSVGDLNTDTQYF.

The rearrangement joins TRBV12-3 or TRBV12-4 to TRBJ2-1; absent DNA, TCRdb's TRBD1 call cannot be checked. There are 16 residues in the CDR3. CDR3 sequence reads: CASSLRTGRSYNEQFF.

This chain's CDR3 is CASSQDPPRGVPYEQYF. The J gene is TRBJ2-7, the V gene TRBV3-1; TCRdb calls TRBD1, which cannot be checked without DNA. This CDR3 comprises 17 residues. The germline CDR1 and CDR2 sequences are LGHDT and YNNKEL (reference sequence).

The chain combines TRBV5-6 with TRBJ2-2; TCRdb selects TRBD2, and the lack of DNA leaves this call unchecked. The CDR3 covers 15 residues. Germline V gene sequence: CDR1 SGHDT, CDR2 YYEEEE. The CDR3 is CASSFGTRGTGELFF.

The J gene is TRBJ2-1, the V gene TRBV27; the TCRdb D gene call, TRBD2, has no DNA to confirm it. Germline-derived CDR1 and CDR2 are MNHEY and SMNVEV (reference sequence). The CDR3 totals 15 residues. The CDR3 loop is CASSFKISGGSEQFF.

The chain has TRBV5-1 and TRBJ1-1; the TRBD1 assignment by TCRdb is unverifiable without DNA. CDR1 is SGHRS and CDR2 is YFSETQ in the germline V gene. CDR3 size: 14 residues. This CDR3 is CASSWGTANTEAFF.